These T cell receptor beta chains were read from a single sample in a study of T cells after yellow fever vaccination. TCRdb reanalysed the 5' RACE reads using MiXCR and keeps one entry per CDR3 protein. The sample shows 500,000 to 650,000 distinct CDR3 sequences, around 16% of them seen only once. The input for sequencing was PBMCs, taken around 5 days after the first yellow fever vaccination. The receptors come from a man younger than 35 who received the YFV17D yellow fever vaccine. Each CDR3 is given with its conserved first and last residue. Each record gives: J gene, clone size, D gene, V gene, CDR3 protein, CDR3 DNA. A D gene is named only where the DNA matches it firmly. Part of the rows lack a size; the others show once, few, many or a class for expanded clones.

j_gene: TRBJ1-1
abundance: few
d_gene: -
v_gene: TRBV5-1
CDR3aa: CASSPESAGYGTEAFF
CDR3nt: TGCGCCAGCAGCCCAGAGAGTGCAGGGTACGGGACTGAAGCTTTCTTT

j_gene: TRBJ2-2
abundance: -
d_gene: TRBD1
v_gene: TRBV28
CDR3aa: CASRYPGQVNTGELFF
CDR3nt: TGTGCCAGCAGGTATCCGGGACAGGTGAACACCGGGGAGCTGTTTTTT

j_gene: TRBJ2-5
abundance: -
d_gene: TRBD2
v_gene: TRBV7-2
CDR3aa: CASSLATSGLETQYF
CDR3nt: TGTGCCAGCAGCTTAGCGACTAGCGGGCTCGAGACCCAGTACTTC

j_gene: TRBJ1-1
abundance: -
d_gene: -
v_gene: TRBV11-2
CDR3aa: CASSLDRVGGEAFF
CDR3nt: TGTGCCAGCAGCTTAGATCGGGTTGGCGGTGAAGCTTTCTTT

j_gene: TRBJ1-6
abundance: -
d_gene: -
v_gene: TRBV7-4
CDR3aa: CASSLPGDGGDFYNSPLHF
CDR3nt: TGTGCCAGCAGCTTGCCCGGGGACGGTGGCGATTTCTATAATTCACCCCTCCACTTT

j_gene: TRBJ2-7
abundance: -
d_gene: -
v_gene: TRBV5-1
CDR3aa: CASSSDGREQYF
CDR3nt: TGCGCCAGCAGTTCAGATGGGAGGGAGCAGTACTTC

j_gene: TRBJ2-1
abundance: -
d_gene: TRBD2
v_gene: TRBV24-1
CDR3aa: CATSDTSASSYNEQFF
CDR3nt: TGTGCCACCAGTGACACTAGCGCGAGCTCCTACAATGAGCAGTTCTTC

j_gene: TRBJ2-3
abundance: -
d_gene: TRBD2
v_gene: TRBV4-1
CDR3aa: CASSQRAGGADTQYF
CDR3nt: TGCGCCAGCAGCCAGCGAGCGGGGGGAGCAGATACGCAGTATTTT

j_gene: TRBJ1-1
abundance: many
d_gene: -
v_gene: TRBV29-1
CDR3aa: CSVAKTVNTEAFF
CDR3nt: TGCAGCGTTGCTAAAACGGTGAACACTGAAGCTTTCTTT

j_gene: TRBJ2-2
abundance: many
d_gene: -
v_gene: TRBV5-1
CDR3aa: CASSTGRDNTGELFF
CDR3nt: TGCGCCAGCAGCACCGGACGGGATAACACCGGGGAGCTGTTTTTT

j_gene: TRBJ2-1
abundance: -
d_gene: TRBD2
v_gene: TRBV24-1
CDR3aa: CATRVSGGNEQFF
CDR3nt: TGTGCCACCAGGGTTAGCGGGGGAAATGAGCAGTTCTTC

j_gene: TRBJ2-5
abundance: -
d_gene: -
v_gene: TRBV28
CDR3aa: CASLSVQETQYF
CDR3nt: TGTGCCAGTTTATCAGTCCAAGAGACCCAGTACTTC

j_gene: TRBJ2-7
abundance: few
d_gene: -
v_gene: TRBV29-1
CDR3aa: CSVPRATNSSYEQYF
CDR3nt: TGCAGCGTTCCCAGAGCCACCAACAGCTCCTACGAGCAGTACTTC

j_gene: TRBJ1-2
abundance: -
d_gene: -
v_gene: TRBV6-1
CDR3aa: CASSRPPLNYGYTF
CDR3nt: TGTGCCAGCAGCCGACCGCCACTTAACTATGGCTACACCTTC

j_gene: TRBJ1-6
abundance: -
d_gene: -
v_gene: TRBV5-1
CDR3aa: CASSGGRSGGSPLHF
CDR3nt: TGCGCCAGCAGCGGAGGACGGTCGGGGGGTTCACCCCTCCACTTT

j_gene: TRBJ1-5
abundance: few
d_gene: -
v_gene: TRBV6-2/TRBV6-3
CDR3aa: CASSLLHQPQHF
CDR3nt: TGTGCCAGCAGTCTACTGCATCAGCCCCAGCATTTT

j_gene: TRBJ1-2
abundance: few
d_gene: -
v_gene: TRBV24-1
CDR3aa: CATSDPTQAYGYTF
CDR3nt: TGTGCCACCAGTGATCCTACACAGGCATATGGCTACACCTTC

j_gene: TRBJ2-5
abundance: few
d_gene: -
v_gene: TRBV11-2
CDR3aa: CASSLQAGETQYF
CDR3nt: TGTGCCAGCAGCTTACAGGCCGGGGAGACCCAGTACTTC

j_gene: TRBJ2-7
abundance: few
d_gene: -
v_gene: TRBV21-1
CDR3aa: CASSRKGQGITYEQYF
CDR3nt: TGTGCCAGCAGCAGAAAGGGACAGGGGATCACCTACGAGCAGTACTTC

j_gene: TRBJ2-1
abundance: few
d_gene: -
v_gene: TRBV7-3
CDR3aa: CASSLSHRGIGDNEQFF
CDR3nt: TGTGCCAGCAGCCTATCCCACCGAGGGATCGGGGACAATGAGCAGTTCTTC

j_gene: TRBJ1-1
abundance: few
d_gene: -
v_gene: TRBV7-2
CDR3aa: CASSLNLGRNTEAFF
CDR3nt: TGTGCCAGCAGCTTAAACCTAGGGAGGAACACTGAAGCTTTCTTT

j_gene: TRBJ2-5
abundance: many
d_gene: TRBD2
v_gene: TRBV6-6
CDR3aa: CASSGGAAETQYF
CDR3nt: TGTGCCAGCAGCGGGGGGGCCGCCGAGACCCAGTACTTC

j_gene: TRBJ2-6
abundance: few
d_gene: TRBD1
v_gene: TRBV12-3/TRBV12-4
CDR3aa: CASSAGQGDSGANVLTF
CDR3nt: TGTGCCAGCAGTGCGGGACAGGGGGACTCTGGGGCCAACGTCCTGACTTTC

j_gene: TRBJ1-3
abundance: few
d_gene: -
v_gene: TRBV6-5
CDR3aa: CASSYDRSSGNTIYF
CDR3nt: TGTGCCAGCAGTTACGACAGGAGCTCTGGAAACACCATATATTTT

j_gene: TRBJ2-2
abundance: few
d_gene: -
v_gene: TRBV30
CDR3aa: CAWNVPGASGELFF
CDR3nt: TGTGCCTGGAACGTACCAGGGGCATCCGGGGAGCTGTTTTTT

j_gene: TRBJ1-6
abundance: -
d_gene: -
v_gene: TRBV6-2/TRBV6-3
CDR3aa: CASRDPISPLHF
CDR3nt: TGTGCCAGCAGAGACCCCATTTCACCCCTCCACTTT

j_gene: TRBJ1-3
abundance: few
d_gene: TRBD1
v_gene: TRBV18
CDR3aa: CASSPRFRDRERIGNTIYF
CDR3nt: TGTGCCAGCTCACCACGATTCCGGGACAGGGAACGAATCGGAAACACCATATATTTT

j_gene: TRBJ2-1
abundance: -
d_gene: -
v_gene: TRBV7-9
CDR3aa: CASSLDEHNEQFF
CDR3nt: TGTGCCAGCAGCTTAGACGAGCACAATGAGCAGTTCTTC

j_gene: TRBJ2-1
abundance: many
d_gene: TRBD2
v_gene: TRBV5-1
CDR3aa: CASSLSGGSYNEQFF
CDR3nt: TGTGCCAGCAGTCTTAGCGGGGGCTCCTACAATGAGCAGTTCTTC

j_gene: TRBJ1-4
abundance: few
d_gene: -
v_gene: TRBV12-3/TRBV12-4
CDR3aa: CASAGYEKLFF
CDR3nt: TGTGCCAGCGCGGGGTATGAAAAACTGTTTTTT

j_gene: TRBJ1-1
abundance: -
d_gene: -
v_gene: TRBV6-5
CDR3aa: CASSSLQGSEAFF
CDR3nt: TGTGCCAGCAGTTCACTTCAGGGATCTGAAGCTTTCTTT

j_gene: TRBJ1-3
abundance: -
d_gene: -
v_gene: TRBV5-4
CDR3aa: CASSSGTNAGNTIYF
CDR3nt: TGTGCCAGCAGCTCCGGGACTAACGCTGGAAACACCATATATTTT

j_gene: TRBJ1-6
abundance: -
d_gene: -
v_gene: TRBV11-2
CDR3aa: CASSLEVTGNSPLHF
CDR3nt: TGTGCCAGCAGCTTAGAAGTAACAGGGAATTCACCCCTCCACTTT

j_gene: TRBJ2-7
abundance: -
d_gene: TRBD1
v_gene: TRBV12-3/TRBV12-4
CDR3aa: CASSPRTGLGSEQYF
CDR3nt: TGTGCCAGCAGTCCCCGGACAGGCCTGGGGTCCGAGCAGTACTTC

j_gene: TRBJ1-4
abundance: few
d_gene: -
v_gene: TRBV5-1
CDR3aa: CASSSDGIDEKLFF
CDR3nt: TGCGCCAGCAGCTCCGACGGGATAGATGAAAAACTGTTTTTT

j_gene: TRBJ2-1
abundance: -
d_gene: -
v_gene: TRBV3-1
CDR3aa: CASSQRWSEQFF
CDR3nt: TGTGCCAGCAGCCAAAGGTGGAGTGAGCAGTTCTTC

j_gene: TRBJ1-6
abundance: few
d_gene: TRBD1
v_gene: TRBV20-1
CDR3aa: CSARTGTGRSPLHF
CDR3nt: TGCAGTGCTAGAACCGGGACAGGGCGCTCACCCCTCCACTTT

j_gene: TRBJ2-3
abundance: few
d_gene: -
v_gene: TRBV24-1
CDR3aa: CATSEGAEDTQYF
CDR3nt: TGTGCCACCAGTGAGGGGGCCGAGGATACGCAGTATTTT

j_gene: TRBJ2-7
abundance: few
d_gene: TRBD1
v_gene: TRBV9
CDR3aa: CASSPGQGRDEQYF
CDR3nt: TGTGCCAGCAGCCCCGGACAGGGGAGGGACGAGCAGTACTTC

j_gene: TRBJ1-2
abundance: few
d_gene: TRBD1
v_gene: TRBV12-3/TRBV12-4
CDR3aa: CASSGQGVGYGYTF
CDR3nt: TGTGCCAGCAGTGGACAGGGGGTGGGCTATGGCTACACCTTC